The present T cell receptor beta chain was sequenced within a study of blood T cell repertoires in COVID-19. The assay was immunoSEQ multiplex PCR, and TCRdb's table has in-frame clones only and misses some. The data contain under 130,000 clones, about 76% of them seen just once; the ten biggest clones take up roughly 21%. V was trimmed by 11 bases and J by 3 bases, leaving 13 bases between them. CDR1 is ENHRY and CDR2 is SYGVKD in the germline V gene. This CDR3 comprises 13 residues. Sequencing input: peripheral blood. The source is a woman in her 70s with acute or convalescent COVID-19. The rearrangement links TRBV10-3 to TRBJ1-4, with D perhaps matching TRBD1 (5 bases). The CDR3 DNA reads as TGTGCCTCAGGAGGGGCGGCTAATGAAAAACTGTTTTTT. Its translation: CASGGAANEKLFF.